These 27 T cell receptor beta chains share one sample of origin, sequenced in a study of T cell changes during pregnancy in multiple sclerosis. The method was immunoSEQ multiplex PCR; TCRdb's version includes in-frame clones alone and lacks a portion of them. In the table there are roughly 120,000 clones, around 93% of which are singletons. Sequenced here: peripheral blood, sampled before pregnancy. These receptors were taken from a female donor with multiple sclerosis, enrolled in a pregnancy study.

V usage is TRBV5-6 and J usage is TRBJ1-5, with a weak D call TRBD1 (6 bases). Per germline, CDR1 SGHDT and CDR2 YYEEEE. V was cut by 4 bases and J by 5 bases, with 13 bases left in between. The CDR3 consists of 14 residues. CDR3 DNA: TGTGCCAGCAGCCAGCGAACAGGGCATCAGCCCCAGCATTTT. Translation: CASSQRTGHQPQHF.

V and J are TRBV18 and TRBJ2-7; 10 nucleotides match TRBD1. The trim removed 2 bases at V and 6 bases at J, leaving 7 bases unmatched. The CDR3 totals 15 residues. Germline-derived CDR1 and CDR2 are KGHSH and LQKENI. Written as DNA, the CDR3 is TGTGCCAGCTCACCAAAAACCGGGACAGGGGTCGAGCAGTACTTC. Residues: CASSPKTGTGVEQYF.

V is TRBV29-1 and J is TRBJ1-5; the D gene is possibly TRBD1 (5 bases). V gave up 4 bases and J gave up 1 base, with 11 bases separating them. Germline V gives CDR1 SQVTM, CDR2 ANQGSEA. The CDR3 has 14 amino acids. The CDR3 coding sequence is TGCAGCGTTGGGCAGGGAGGGAGCAATCAGCCCCAGCATTTT. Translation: CSVGQGGSNQPQHF. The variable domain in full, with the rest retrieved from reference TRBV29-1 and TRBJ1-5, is SAVISQKPSRDICQRGTSLTIQCQVDSQVTMMFWYRQQPGQSLTLIATANQGSEATYESGFVIDKFPISRPNLTFSTLTVSNMSPEDSSIYLCSVGQGGSNQPQHFGDGTRLSIL.

The CDR3 coding sequence is TGTGCCAGCTTCTTCCGGGGGGGGTACATCGTTGAGCAGTTCTTC. Translated, it gives CASFFRGGYIVEQFF. The chain links TRBV7-2 to TRBJ2-1, with 8 bases identical to TRBD2. The J segment lost 9 bases and the V segment lost 8 bases, leaving 15 bases of the junction unmatched. CDR3 length: 15 amino acids. Germline CDR1 reads SGHTA; CDR2 reads FQGNSA.

The DNA of the CDR3 is TGTGCCAGCAGTGTGACCGGGACAAAAGAGACCCAGTACTTC. This gives the protein CASSVTGTKETQYF. The V call is TRBV25-1, the J call TRBJ2-5, with D perhaps matching TRBD1 (6 bases). Trimming removed 4 bases at V and 3 bases at J, with 12 bases between. The length of the CDR3 is 14 residues. Germline V lookup: CDR1 MGHDK, CDR2 SYGVNS.

CDR3 protein: CASSLGGATEAFF. For the CDR3, the DNA is TGTGCCAGCAGCTTGGGGGGGGCCACCGAAGCTTTCTTT. The rearrangement links TRBV7-6 to TRBJ1-1; TRBD1 might be the D (6 bases). Germline CDR1 SGHVS, CDR2 FNYEAQ. This CDR3 has 13 residues. The V gene lost 3 bases and the J gene lost 8 bases, with 13 bases spanning the gap.

The CDR3 DNA follows: TGTGCCAGCAGCCAACATACGGGAGAAGGGGCCGGGGAGCTGTTTTTT. Protein: CASSQHTGEGAGELFF. The chain links TRBV4-2 to TRBJ2-2; D is possibly TRBD2 (6 bases). Per the germline V gene, CDR1 is LGHNA and CDR2 is YNFKEQ. The V and J ends lost 2 bases and 6 bases respectively, with 16 bases between them. The CDR3 extends over 16 amino acids.

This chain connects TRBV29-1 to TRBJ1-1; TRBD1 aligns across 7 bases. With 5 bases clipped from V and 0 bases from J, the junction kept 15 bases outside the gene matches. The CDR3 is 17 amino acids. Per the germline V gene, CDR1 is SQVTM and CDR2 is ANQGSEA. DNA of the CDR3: TGCAGCGTTTCCGGGACAGCTGCCAGTCCGGTGAACACTGAAGCTTTCTTT. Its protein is CSVSGTAASPVNTEAFF.

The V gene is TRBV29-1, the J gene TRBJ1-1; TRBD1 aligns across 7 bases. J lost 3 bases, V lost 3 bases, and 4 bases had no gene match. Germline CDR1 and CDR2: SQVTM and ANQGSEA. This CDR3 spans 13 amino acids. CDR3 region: CSVEQGGYTEAFF. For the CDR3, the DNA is TGCAGCGTTGAGCAGGGGGGTTACACTGAAGCTTTCTTT.

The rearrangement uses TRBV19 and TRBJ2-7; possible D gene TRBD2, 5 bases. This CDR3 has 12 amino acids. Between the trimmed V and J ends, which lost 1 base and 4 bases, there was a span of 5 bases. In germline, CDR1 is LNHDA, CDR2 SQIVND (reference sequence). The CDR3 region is CASSIAGYEQYF. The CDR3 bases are TGTGCCAGTAGTATAGCGGGGTACGAGCAGTACTTC.

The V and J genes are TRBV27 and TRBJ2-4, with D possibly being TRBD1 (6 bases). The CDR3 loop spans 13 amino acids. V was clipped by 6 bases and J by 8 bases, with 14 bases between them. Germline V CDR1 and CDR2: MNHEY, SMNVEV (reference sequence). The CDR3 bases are TGTGCCAGCAGCCCTCAGGGGTGGCACATTCAGTACTTC. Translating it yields CASSPQGWHIQYF.

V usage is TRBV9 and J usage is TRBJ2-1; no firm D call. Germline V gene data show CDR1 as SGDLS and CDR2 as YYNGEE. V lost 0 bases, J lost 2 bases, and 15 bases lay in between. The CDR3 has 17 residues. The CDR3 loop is CASSVAIHPIAYNEQFF. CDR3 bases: TGTGCCAGCAGCGTAGCGATTCACCCAATAGCCTACAATGAGCAGTTCTTC.

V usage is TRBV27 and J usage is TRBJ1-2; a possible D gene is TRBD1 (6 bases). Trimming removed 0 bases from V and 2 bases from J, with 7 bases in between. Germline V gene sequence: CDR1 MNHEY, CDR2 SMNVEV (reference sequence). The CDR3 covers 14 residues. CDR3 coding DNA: TGTGCCAGCAGTTTATCGACAGGAAACTATGGCTACACCTTC. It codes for CASSLSTGNYGYTF.

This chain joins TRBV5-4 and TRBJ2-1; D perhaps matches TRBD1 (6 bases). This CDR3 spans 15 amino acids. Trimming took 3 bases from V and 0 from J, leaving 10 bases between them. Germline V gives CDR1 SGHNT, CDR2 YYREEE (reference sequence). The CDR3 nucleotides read TGTGCCAGCAGCTGGACAGACGGCTCCTACAATGAGCAGTTCTTC. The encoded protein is CASSWTDGSYNEQFF.

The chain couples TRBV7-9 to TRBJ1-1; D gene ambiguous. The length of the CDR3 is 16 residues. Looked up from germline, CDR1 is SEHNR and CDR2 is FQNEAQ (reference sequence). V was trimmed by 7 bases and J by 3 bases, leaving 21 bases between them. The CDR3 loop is CASNILGFGEYTEAFF. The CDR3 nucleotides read TGTGCCAGCAACATCTTGGGGTTCGGGGAATACACTGAAGCTTTCTTT. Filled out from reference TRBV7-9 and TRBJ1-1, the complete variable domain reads DTGVSQNPRHKITKRGQNVTFRCDPISEHNRLYWYRQTLGQGPEFLTYFQNEAQLEKSRLLSDRFSAERPKGSFSTLEIQRTEQGDSAMYLCASNILGFGEYTEAFFGQGTRLTVV.

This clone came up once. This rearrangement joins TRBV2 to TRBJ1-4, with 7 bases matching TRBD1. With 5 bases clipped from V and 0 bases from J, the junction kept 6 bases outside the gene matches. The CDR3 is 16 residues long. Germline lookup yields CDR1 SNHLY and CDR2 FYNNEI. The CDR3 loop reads CASSNRGVPTNEKLFF. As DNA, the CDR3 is TGTGCCAGCAGTAACAGGGGCGTTCCAACTAATGAAAAACTGTTTTTT.

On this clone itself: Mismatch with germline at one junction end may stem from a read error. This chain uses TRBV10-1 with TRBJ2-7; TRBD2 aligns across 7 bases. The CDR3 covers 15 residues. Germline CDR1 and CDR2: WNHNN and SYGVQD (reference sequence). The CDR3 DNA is TGCGCCAGCAGCGAGTCCCAAGTCGGGGGGAACGAGCAGTACTTC. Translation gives CASSESQVGGNEQYF.

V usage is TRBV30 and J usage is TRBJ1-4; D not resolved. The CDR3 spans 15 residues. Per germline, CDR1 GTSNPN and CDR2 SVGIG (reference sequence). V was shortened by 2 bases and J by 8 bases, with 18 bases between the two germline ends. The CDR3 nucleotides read TGTGCCTGGAGTCCCGGACTGCCGGTGGGCGAAAAACTGTTTTTT. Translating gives CAWSPGLPVGEKLFF.

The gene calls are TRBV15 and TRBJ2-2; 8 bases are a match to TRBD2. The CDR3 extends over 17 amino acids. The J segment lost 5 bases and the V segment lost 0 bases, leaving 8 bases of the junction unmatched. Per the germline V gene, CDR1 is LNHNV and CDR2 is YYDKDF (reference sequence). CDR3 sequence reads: CATSRDGAGLVTGELFF. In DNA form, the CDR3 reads TGTGCCACCAGCAGAGATGGGGCGGGACTAGTAACCGGGGAGCTGTTTTTT.

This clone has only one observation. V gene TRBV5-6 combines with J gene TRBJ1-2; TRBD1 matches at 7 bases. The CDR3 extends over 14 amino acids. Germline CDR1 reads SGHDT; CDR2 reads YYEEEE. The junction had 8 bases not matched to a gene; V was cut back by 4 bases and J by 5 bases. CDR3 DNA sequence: TGTGCCAGCAGCCCAGCCTCAGGGGGTTATGGCTACACCTTC. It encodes CASSPASGGYGYTF.

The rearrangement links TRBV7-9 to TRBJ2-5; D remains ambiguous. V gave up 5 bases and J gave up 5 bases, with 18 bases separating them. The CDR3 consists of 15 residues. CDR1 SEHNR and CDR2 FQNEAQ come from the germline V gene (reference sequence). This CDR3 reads CASSPSSASTETQYF. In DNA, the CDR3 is TGTGCCAGCAGCCCCTCGTCGGCTAGTACCGAGACCCAGTACTTC.

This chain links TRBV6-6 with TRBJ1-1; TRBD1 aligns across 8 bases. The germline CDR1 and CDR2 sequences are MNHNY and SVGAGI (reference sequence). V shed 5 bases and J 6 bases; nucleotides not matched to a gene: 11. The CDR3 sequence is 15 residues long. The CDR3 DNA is TGTGCCAGCAGTACCATCCAGGGGGCGTCCGCTGAAGCTTTCTTT. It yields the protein CASSTIQGASAEAFF.

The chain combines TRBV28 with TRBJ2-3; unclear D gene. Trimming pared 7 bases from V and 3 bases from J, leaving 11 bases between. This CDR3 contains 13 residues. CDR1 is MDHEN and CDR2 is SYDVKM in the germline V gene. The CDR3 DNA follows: TGTGCCAGCACCGAAGCGATAACAGATACGCAGTATTTT. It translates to CASTEAITDTQYF. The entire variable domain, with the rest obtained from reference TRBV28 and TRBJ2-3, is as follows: DVKVTQSSRYLVKRTGEKVFLECVQDMDHENMFWYRQDPGLGLRLIYFSYDVKMKEKGDIPEGYSVSREKKERFSLILESASTNQTSMYLCASTEAITDTQYFGPGTRLTVL.

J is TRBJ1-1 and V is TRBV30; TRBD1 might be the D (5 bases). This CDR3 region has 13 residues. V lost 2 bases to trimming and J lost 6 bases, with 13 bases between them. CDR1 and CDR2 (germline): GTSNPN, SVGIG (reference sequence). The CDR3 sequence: CAWSTRGDAEAFF. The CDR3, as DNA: TGTGCCTGGAGTACAAGGGGCGATGCTGAAGCTTTCTTT.

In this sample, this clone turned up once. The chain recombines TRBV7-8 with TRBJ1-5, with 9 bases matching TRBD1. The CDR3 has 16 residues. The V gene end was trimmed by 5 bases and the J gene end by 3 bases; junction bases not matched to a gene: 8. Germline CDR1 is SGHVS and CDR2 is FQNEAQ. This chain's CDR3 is CASSPRGQGPNQPQHF. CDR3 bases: TGTGCCAGCAGCCCAAGGGGACAGGGCCCCAATCAGCCCCAGCATTTT.

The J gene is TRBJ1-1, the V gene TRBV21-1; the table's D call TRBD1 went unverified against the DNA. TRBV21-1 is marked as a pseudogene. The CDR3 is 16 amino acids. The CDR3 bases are TGTGCCAGCAGCCCAGGACAGACCAAAGCTAACACTGAAGCTTTCTTT. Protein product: CASSPGQTKANTEAFF.

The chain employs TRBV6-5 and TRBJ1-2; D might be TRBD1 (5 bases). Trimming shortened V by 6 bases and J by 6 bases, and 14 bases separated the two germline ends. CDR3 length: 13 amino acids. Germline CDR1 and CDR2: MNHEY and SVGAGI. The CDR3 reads CASRAGLWDGYTF. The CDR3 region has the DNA TGTGCCAGCAGGGCAGGGTTGTGGGATGGCTACACCTTC.